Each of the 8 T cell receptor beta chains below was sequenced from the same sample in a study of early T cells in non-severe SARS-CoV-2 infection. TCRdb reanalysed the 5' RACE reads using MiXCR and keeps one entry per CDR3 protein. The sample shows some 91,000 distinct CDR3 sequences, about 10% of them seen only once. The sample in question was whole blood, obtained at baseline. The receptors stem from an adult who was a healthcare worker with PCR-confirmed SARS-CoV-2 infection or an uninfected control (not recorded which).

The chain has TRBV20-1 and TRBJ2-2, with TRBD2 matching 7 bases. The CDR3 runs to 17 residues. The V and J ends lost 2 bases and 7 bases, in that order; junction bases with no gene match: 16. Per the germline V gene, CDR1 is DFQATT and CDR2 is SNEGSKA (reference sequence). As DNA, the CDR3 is TGCAGTGCTAGACCGCTGGGCGGGGGTTCGAGGAGCGGGGAGCTGTTTTTT. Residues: CSARPLGGGSRSGELFF.

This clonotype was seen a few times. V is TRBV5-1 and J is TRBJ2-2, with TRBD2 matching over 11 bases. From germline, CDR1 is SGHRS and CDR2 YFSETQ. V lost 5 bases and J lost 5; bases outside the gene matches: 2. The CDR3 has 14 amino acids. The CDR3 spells CASRLAGDTGELFF. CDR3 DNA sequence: TGCGCCAGCAGACTAGCGGGAGATACCGGGGAGCTGTTTTTT.

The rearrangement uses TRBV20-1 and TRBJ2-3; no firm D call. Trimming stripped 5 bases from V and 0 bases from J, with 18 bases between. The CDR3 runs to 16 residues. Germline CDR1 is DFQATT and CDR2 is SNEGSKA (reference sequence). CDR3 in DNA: TGCAGTGCTCCGCGGCCCTTACAGCGAAGCACAGATACGCAGTATTTT. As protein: CSAPRPLQRSTDTQYF.

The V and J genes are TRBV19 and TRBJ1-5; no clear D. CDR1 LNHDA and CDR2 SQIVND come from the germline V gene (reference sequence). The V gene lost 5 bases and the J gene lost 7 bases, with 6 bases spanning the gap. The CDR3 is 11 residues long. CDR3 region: CASSSTQPQHF. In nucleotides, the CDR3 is TGTGCCAGTAGTTCGACACAGCCCCAGCATTTT.

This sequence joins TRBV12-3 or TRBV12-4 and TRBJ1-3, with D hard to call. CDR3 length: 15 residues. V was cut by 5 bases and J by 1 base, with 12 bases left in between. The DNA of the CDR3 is TGTGCCAGCAGTCCCACGACGGTTTCTGGAAACACCATATATTTT. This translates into CASSPTTVSGNTIYF.

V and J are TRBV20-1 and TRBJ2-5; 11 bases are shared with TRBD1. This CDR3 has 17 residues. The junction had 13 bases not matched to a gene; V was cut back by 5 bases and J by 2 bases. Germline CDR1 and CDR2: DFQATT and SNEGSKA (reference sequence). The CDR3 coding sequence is TGCAGTGCTTCCCCAGGACAGGGGGCCTGGAGGCAAGAGACCCAGTACTTC. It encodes CSASPGQGAWRQETQYF.

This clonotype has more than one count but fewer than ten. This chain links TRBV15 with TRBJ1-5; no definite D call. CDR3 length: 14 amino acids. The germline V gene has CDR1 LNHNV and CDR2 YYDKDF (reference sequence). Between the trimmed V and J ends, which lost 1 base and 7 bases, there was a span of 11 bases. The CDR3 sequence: CATSRVGFRQPQHF. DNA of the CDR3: TGTGCCACCAGCAGAGTGGGGTTTCGCCAGCCCCAGCATTTT.

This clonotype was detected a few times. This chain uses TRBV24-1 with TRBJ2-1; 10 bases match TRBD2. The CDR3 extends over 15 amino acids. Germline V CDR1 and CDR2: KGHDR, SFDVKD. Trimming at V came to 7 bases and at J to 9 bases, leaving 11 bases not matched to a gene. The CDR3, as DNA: TGTGCCACCAGCCCCCGCAGCGGGGGGGCCAGTGAGCAGTTCTTC. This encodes CATSPRSGGASEQFF.